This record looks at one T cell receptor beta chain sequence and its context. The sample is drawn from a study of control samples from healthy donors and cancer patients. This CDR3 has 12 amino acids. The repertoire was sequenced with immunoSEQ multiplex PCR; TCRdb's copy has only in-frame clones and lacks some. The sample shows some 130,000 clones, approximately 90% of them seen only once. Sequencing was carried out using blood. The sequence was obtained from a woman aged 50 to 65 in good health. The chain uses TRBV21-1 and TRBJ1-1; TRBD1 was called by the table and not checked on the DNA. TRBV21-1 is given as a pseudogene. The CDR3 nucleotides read TGTGCCAGCAGCAAAGTCACAGGGGAGGCTTTCTTT. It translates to CASSKVTGEAFF.